A single sample is the source of the 16 T cell receptor beta chains below, sequenced in a study of T cell repertoires in cytomegalovirus infection. Each CDR3 protein is one row after TCRdb ran MiXCR on the reads. The sample contains 550,000 to 850,000 distinct CDR3 sequences, around 30% of which appear only once. Their antigens remain unidentified. Sequenced material: cultured PBMCs, taken from culture after CMV antigen stimulation. The origin of the receptors is a human donor in good health (CMV status not recorded). Some clones in this sample may be carry-over from other donors' samples.

This clonotype was found a few times. The chain couples TRBV6-6 to TRBJ2-1; D is undetermined. This CDR3 contains 14 residues. Germline-derived CDR1 and CDR2 are MNHNY and SVGAGI (reference sequence). Trimming left V 6 bases short and J 7 bases short, with 16 bases between. The CDR3 DNA reads as TGTGCCAGCAGGGGGAAGCCGGAAGGGAATGAGCAGTTCTTC. This gives the protein CASRGKPEGNEQFF.

The chain uses TRBV29-1 and TRBJ2-1; unclear D gene. This CDR3 has 13 residues. The germline V gene encodes CDR1 SQVTM and CDR2 ANQGSEA. V was clipped by 6 bases and J by 4 bases, with 13 bases between them. CDR3 loop: CSVSTSAYNEQFF. CDR3 in DNA: TGCAGCGTGAGTACGAGTGCGTACAATGAGCAGTTCTTC.

In its sample, this clonotype was seen a few times. The rearrangement links TRBV6-2 or TRBV6-3 to TRBJ2-1; D gene unclear. The CDR3 sequence is 15 residues long. V shed 6 bases and J shed 2 bases, with 14 bases lying between them. Germline lookup yields CDR1 MNHEY and CDR2 SVGEGT. For the CDR3, the DNA is TGTGCCAGCAGCAGGTACCCGGCGACCTACAATGAGCAGTTCTTC. Translation gives CASSRYPATYNEQFF.

This clonotype occurred a few times. The chain carries TRBV4-3 and TRBJ2-3; 10 bases match TRBD1. This CDR3 is built from 16 residues. Looked up from germline, CDR1 is LGHNA and CDR2 is YSLEER. The junction had 3 bases not matched to a gene; V was cut back by 0 bases and J by 3 bases. CDR3 DNA: TGCGCCAGCAGCCAAGAAACGGGACAGGGGACAGATACGCAGTATTTT. The encoded protein is CASSQETGQGTDTQYF.

In its sample, this clonotype was seen a few times. This sequence joins TRBV6-2 or TRBV6-3 and TRBJ2-5; D gene unclear. V lost 8 bases to trimming and J lost 5 bases, with 15 bases between them. CDR3 length equals 13 residues. Germline assignment: CDR1 MNHEY and CDR2 SVGEGT. The CDR3 protein is CASGHGVVETQYF. The CDR3 DNA follows: TGTGCCAGCGGCCATGGGGTGGTGGAGACCCAGTACTTC.

This clonotype occurred a few times. The chain recombines TRBV19 with TRBJ1-5, with 8 bases matching TRBD1. V dropped 8 bases and J dropped 1; count of bases not matched to a gene: 7. The CDR3 totals 15 residues. Germline V CDR1 and CDR2: LNHDA, SQIVND (reference sequence). CDR3 in amino acids: CASGIGQGSNQPQHF. Here the CDR3 DNA reads TGTGCCAGTGGGATCGGACAGGGAAGCAATCAGCCCCAGCATTTT.

The genes are TRBV20-1 and TRBJ2-7; 11 nucleotides align to TRBD2. CDR3 size: 15 residues. The germline CDR1 and CDR2 sequences are DFQATT and SNEGSKA (reference sequence). The trim removed 3 bases at V and 4 bases at J, leaving 8 bases unmatched. The DNA for the CDR3 is TGCAGTGCTAGTGGGGCTAGCGGGGGGAATTACGAGCAGTACTTC. As protein: CSASGASGGNYEQYF.

The chain is built from TRBV5-1 and TRBJ2-7; TRBD1 matches 12 bases. Per germline, CDR1 SGHRS and CDR2 YFSETQ. V lost 4 bases, J lost 5 bases, and 7 bases stayed unmatched. The CDR3 has 15 amino acids. The CDR3 sequence is CASSHTGTGGDEQYF. Written as DNA, the CDR3 is TGCGCCAGCAGCCACACCGGGACAGGGGGCGACGAGCAGTACTTC.

In this sample, this clonotype turned up a few times. The chain uses TRBV7-2 and TRBJ2-3, with a weak D call TRBD1 (5 bases). CDR3 length: 15 amino acids. The V gene's germline CDR1 is SGHTA and CDR2 FQGNSA. V was trimmed by 2 bases and J by 5 bases, leaving 14 bases between them. The CDR3: CASSLQGFEGDTQYF. CDR3 nucleotides: TGTGCCAGCAGCTTACAGGGTTTTGAAGGAGATACGCAGTATTTT.

This chain connects TRBV6-1 to TRBJ2-1; perhaps TRBD1 as D (5 bases). Germline CDR1 MNHNS, CDR2 SASEGT. Deletions cut 7 bases from V and 10 bases from J, with 20 bases between. This CDR3 has 14 residues. In DNA form, the CDR3 reads TGTGCCAGCATAATGGCAGGGCAGTTCGGAGAGCAGTTCTTC. This sequence encodes CASIMAGQFGEQFF.

The chain joins TRBV28 to TRBJ2-3, with 9 bases fitting TRBD1. CDR3 length: 14 amino acids. V was clipped by 7 bases and J by 3 bases; unmatched bases: 5. Germline CDR1 reads MDHEN; CDR2 reads SYDVKM. CDR3 protein: CASKRQGDTDTQYF. CDR3 coding DNA: TGTGCCAGCAAGCGACAGGGGGATACAGATACGCAGTATTTT.

The J gene is TRBJ1-2, the V gene TRBV27; 10 nucleotides align to TRBD1. The CDR3 loop spans 16 amino acids. Germline V lookup: CDR1 MNHEY, CDR2 SMNVEV (reference sequence). Trimming cost V 4 bases and J 7 bases; bases outside gene matches: 12. In DNA, the CDR3 is TGTGCCAGCAGTTCACGGAGACAGGGGGCACGAGGTGGCTACACCTTC. It is translated as CASSSRRQGARGGYTF.

This sequence joins TRBV6-2 or TRBV6-3 and TRBJ1-2; perhaps TRBD1 as D (6 bases). Germline CDR1 MNHEY, CDR2 SVGEGT. With 6 bases removed from V and 7 bases from J, the gap between germline ends came to 15 bases. The CDR3 is 13 amino acids. Here the CDR3 DNA reads TGTGCCAGCAGAACCGGGACACTGGTTGGCTACACCTTC. Protein: CASRTGTLVGYTF.

The V and J genes are TRBV4-1 and TRBJ1-4, with TRBD1 identical over 7 bases. The V segment lost 4 bases and the J segment 3 bases; nucleotides outside the gene matches: 11. The CDR3 has 17 amino acids. CDR1 is MGHRA, CDR2 YSYEKL, per germline. In nucleotides, the CDR3 is TGCGCCAGCAGCCTCGCCTGGCGACAGGGACCTAATGAAAAACTGTTTTTT. It yields the protein CASSLAWRQGPNEKLFF.

This clonotype was observed a handful of times. The chain is built from TRBV7-8 and TRBJ2-5; the match to TRBD2 covers 9 bases. The germline gives CDR1 SGHVS, CDR2 FQNEAQ. Germline trimming cut 1 base from V and 5 bases from J; bases unmatched to any gene: 8. The CDR3 sequence is 16 residues long. The CDR3 nucleotides are TGTGCCAGCAGCTTAGGGAGGACTAGCGCCGGGGAGACCCAGTACTTC. It codes for CASSLGRTSAGETQYF.

The table lists this clonotype with a few counts. This chain joins TRBV19 and TRBJ1-2, with 9 bases matching TRBD1. The CDR3 is 15 residues long. Germline loops: CDR1 LNHDA, CDR2 SQIVND (reference sequence). With V trimmed by 4 bases and J by 8 bases, 11 bases remained unmatched. The CDR3 loop is CASSTLQGAVRGYTF. The CDR3 coding sequence is TGTGCCAGTAGTACCCTACAGGGGGCTGTGAGAGGCTACACCTTC.